These T cell receptor beta chains were read from a single sample in a study of T-cell memory formation after mild COVID-19. MiXCR, applied by TCRdb to the 5' RACE reads, yields one record per CDR3 protein. Of 110,000 to 150,000 distinct CDR3 sequences in the sample, 25% were seen once. Sequenced material: PBMCs or a T cell subset sorted from them (not recorded which). These receptors all come from an adult woman who had mild COVID-19 (a few samples of this study predate the infection). Cell type and time point are not known. CDR3s include the opening cysteine and the closing phenylalanine or tryptophan. A D gene is named only where the DNA matches it firmly. For some rows the clone size is stated as once, few or many, or as a class when expanded; others skip it.

TRBJ2-7	-	TRBV4-3	TRBD1	15	TGCGCCAGCAGCCAGGTATGGACAGGGGACTACGAGCAGTACTTC	CASSQVWTGDYEQYF
TRBJ2-3	-	TRBV6-2/TRBV6-3	-	14	TGTGCCAGCACCACCGGACCTTACACAGATACGCAGTATTTT	CASTTGPYTDTQYF
TRBJ1-2	few	TRBV12-3/TRBV12-4	-	15	TGTGCCAGCAACGAAGTAGGGGGAACAATGGTTGGCTACACCTTC	CASNEVGGTMVGYTF
TRBJ2-7	-	TRBV29-1	-	15	TGCAGCGTTGAAACCCCTGGGGGAAAAGGGTACGAGCAGTACTTC	CSVETPGGKGYEQYF
TRBJ2-6	few	TRBV13	-	17	TGTGCCAGCAGCTTAGTAGCCACGGGGGCTGGGGCCAACGTCCTGACTTTC	CASSLVATGAGANVLTF
TRBJ2-2	-	TRBV29-1	-	12	TGCAGCGTTGTGTCCTACACCGGGGAGCTGTTTTTT	CSVVSYTGELFF
TRBJ1-5	-	TRBV27	-	15	TGTGCCAGCAGTTTGGGGGGTTTTTTCAATCAGCCCCAGCATTTT	CASSLGGFFNQPQHF
TRBJ2-1	few	TRBV7-2	TRBD2	17	TGTGCCAGCAGCTTAGGGACTCTAGCGGACTCCTACAATGAGCAGTTCTTC	CASSLGTLADSYNEQFF
TRBJ2-1	-	TRBV4-2	-	15	TGTGCCAGCAGCCTCGGGGTCGGCCTGTACAATGAGCAGTTCTTC	CASSLGVGLYNEQFF
TRBJ1-5	-	TRBV27	-	15	TGTGCCAGCAGCGGACTTGAATTTAGCAATCAGCCCCAGCATTTT	CASSGLEFSNQPQHF
TRBJ1-5	-	TRBV12-3/TRBV12-4	TRBD1	14	TGTGCCAGCAGTCAGACAGGGGGTCTTCAGCCCCAGCATTTT	CASSQTGGLQPQHF
TRBJ2-4	-	TRBV6-6	TRBD2	21	TGTGCCAGCAGTTACTCGGTACTAGCGGGAGAGGGGCCATTTAGCAAAAACATTCAGTACTTC	CASSYSVLAGEGPFSKNIQYF
TRBJ2-1	-	TRBV7-9	-	12	TGTGCCAGCAGCGTCCTGGGGACTGAGCAGTTCTTC	CASSVLGTEQFF
TRBJ2-1	-	TRBV5-1	TRBD1	18	TGCGCCAGCAGCTTATTTCGAACGGGGGACAGGGGCTACAATGAGCAGTTCTTC	CASSLFRTGDRGYNEQFF
TRBJ2-7	-	TRBV5-1	-	14	TGCGCCAGCAGTCCTGATAGGTTCTCCTACGAGCAGTACTTC	CASSPDRFSYEQYF
TRBJ2-3	-	TRBV3-1	-	13	TGTGCCAGCAGCCAAGACTCCCCAGATACGCAGTATTTT	CASSQDSPDTQYF
TRBJ1-2	-	TRBV20-1	-	10	TGCAGTGAGAGGGGTCATGGCTACACCTTC	CSERGHGYTF
TRBJ2-7	-	TRBV5-1	TRBD1	16	TGCGCCAGCAGCTGGGGCGACAGGGAAAAGGCCTACGAGCAGTACTTC	CASSWGDREKAYEQYF
TRBJ1-5	-	TRBV5-1	-	15	TGCGCCAGCAGCTTTCGGGGAGGGAGCAATCAGCCCCAGCATTTT	CASSFRGGSNQPQHF
TRBJ2-2	few	TRBV7-6	TRBD2	16	TGTGCCAGCAGCCGGACTAGCGGAAGGAACACCGGGGAGCTGTTTTTT	CASSRTSGRNTGELFF
TRBJ1-2	few	TRBV9	-	14	TGTGCCAGCAGCGAATATCGGGGTTTTGATGGCTACACCTTC	CASSEYRGFDGYTF
TRBJ2-1	few	TRBV4-1	-	15	TGCGCCAGCAGCCCACAGCCACTATTAAACAATGAGCAGTTCTTC	CASSPQPLLNNEQFF
TRBJ2-1	few	TRBV9	-	12	TGTGCCAGCAGCGTAGCACTGGGTGAGCAGTTCTTC	CASSVALGEQFF
TRBJ2-1	-	TRBV6-6	-	13	TGTGCCAGCAGTAATCCCTCCTACAATGAGCAGTTCTTC	CASSNPSYNEQFF
TRBJ2-3	-	TRBV2	-	15	TGTGCCAGCGGGGGACTCATAGGGTCTAGGGATACGCAGTATTTT	CASGGLIGSRDTQYF
TRBJ2-7	once	TRBV5-1	-	14	TGCGCCAGCAGCTTGGTTAGGAGCCCCTACGAGCAGTACTTC	CASSLVRSPYEQYF
TRBJ2-1	-	TRBV6-5	TRBD1	15	TGTGCCAGCAGTTACGGACAGGGAATCGGCAATGAGCAGTTCTTC	CASSYGQGIGNEQFF